A single T cell receptor (beta chain) is shown here with its context. Its antigen is still unknown. Both iRepertoire HTBI primers and Arm-PCR of CDR3 regions were used to build the TCR beta libraries. TCRdb ran MiXCR on the multiplex PCR reads and lists one entry per CDR3 protein. The sample lists nearly 350,000 distinct CDR3 sequences, around 19% occurring once. The CDR3 is 12 amino acids. Germline V lookup: CDR1 LNHDA, CDR2 SQIVND (reference sequence). The V end was cut by 3 bases, the J end by 6 bases, with 5 bases between. This specimen comes from a study of regulatory T cells in long-lasting Graves disease. The time point: persistent/refractory GD, antithyroid drugs over 5 years with positive TRAb. Extracted RNA from PBMCs served as the source of the TCR library. Study conclusions and caveats: Favored usage of TRBV28, TRBJ1-2 and TRBJ2-5 was recorded in persistent disease.

The receptor's source is a female donor with Graves disease. This chain links TRBV19 with TRBJ1-4, with D uncertain. This material consisted of peripheral blood mononuclear cells (PBMCs), taken when the disease was refractory, from a patient treated with antithyroid drugs. In DNA, the CDR3 is TGTGCCAGTAGTATGGGATATGAAAAACTGTTTTTT. It encodes CASSMGYEKLFF.